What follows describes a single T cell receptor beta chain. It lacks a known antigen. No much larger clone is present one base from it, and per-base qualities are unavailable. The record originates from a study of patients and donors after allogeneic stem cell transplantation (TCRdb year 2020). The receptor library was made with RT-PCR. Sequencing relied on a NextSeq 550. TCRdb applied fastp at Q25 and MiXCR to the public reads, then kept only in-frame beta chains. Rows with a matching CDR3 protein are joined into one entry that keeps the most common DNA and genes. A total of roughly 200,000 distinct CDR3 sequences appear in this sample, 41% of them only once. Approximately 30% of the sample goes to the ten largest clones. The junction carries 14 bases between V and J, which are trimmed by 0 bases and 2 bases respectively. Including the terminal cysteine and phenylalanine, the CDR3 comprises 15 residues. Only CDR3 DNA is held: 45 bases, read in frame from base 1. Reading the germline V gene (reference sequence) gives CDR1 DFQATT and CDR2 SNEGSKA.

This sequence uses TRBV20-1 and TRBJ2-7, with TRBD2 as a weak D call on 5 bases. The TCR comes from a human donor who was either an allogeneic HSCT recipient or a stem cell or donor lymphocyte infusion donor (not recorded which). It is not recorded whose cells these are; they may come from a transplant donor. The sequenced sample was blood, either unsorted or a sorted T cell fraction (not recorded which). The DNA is TGCAGTGCTAGAGATAGGCATACGGGGACCTACGAGCAGTACTTC. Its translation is CSARDRHTGTYEQYF.